The clone carrying this TCR beta chain has just a few counts. Its antigen is unknown. The record originates from a study of spatial heterogeneity in lung cancer. Study-wide background: Sequenced were any available follow-up PBMC samples, which had been obtained a median of roughly 23 months after resection. Raw reads contained each unique TCR and UMI combination more than ten times on average. General study points: Detection of ubiquitous tumor TCRs in blood was higher at resection than follow-up.

Carried by each TCR cDNA molecule was a unique molecular identifier. MiXCR, applied by TCRdb to the 5' RACE reads, yields one record per CDR3 protein. The sample yields about 120,000 distinct CDR3 sequences, 9.5% to 15% seen once. The CDR3 is 15 residues long. Germline lookup yields CDR1 SNHLY and CDR2 FYNNEI. The V end lost 8 bases, the J end lost 4 bases, and 18 bases lay between the germline ends. Stated time point: blood at routine non-recurrence follow-up after resection. No cell sorting; template was whole RNA from tumor, lung tissue or PBMC. The sequence was collected from a male donor with early-stage non-small cell lung cancer. This rearrangement joins TRBV2 to TRBJ1-5; the D is unclear. The specimen was PBMCs, collected at follow-up. The CDR3 here is CASLERSGKNQPQHF. Written as DNA, the CDR3 is TGTGCCAGCTTAGAACGAAGTGGAAAGAATCAGCCCCAGCATTTT.